This T cell receptor beta chain stems from a study of blood T cell repertoires in COVID-19. At the level of the study: Spain, Italy and the United States supplied samples that represented acute and convalescent COVID-19.

Germline V lookup: CDR1 LNHNV, CDR2 YYDKDF (reference sequence). CDR3 size: 14 residues. Between the trimmed V and J ends, which lost 1 base and 7 bases, there was a span of 11 bases. This table comes from immunoSEQ multiplex PCR, and its TCRdb copy is limited to in-frame clones, with some not included. The sample holds 25,000 to 30,000 clones; approximately 92% are singletons and the top ten take under 55%. V and J are TRBV15 and TRBJ1-5, with D maybe TRBD1 (5 bases). The receptor was isolated from a human donor with acute or convalescent COVID-19. The donor label of this sample is uncertain. Sample: peripheral blood. CDR3 sequence: CATSRAWQGQPQHF. In DNA, the CDR3 is TGTGCCACCAGCAGAGCTTGGCAGGGACAGCCCCAGCATTTT.